Presented here are 15 T cell receptor beta chains from one specimen sequenced in a study of T cells in Graves' hyperthyroidism and ophthalmopathy. From RNA transcripts, TCR beta CDR3 regions were amplified. The HTBI primer set was used in a first-round RT-PCR of the TCR CDR3. A single record per CDR3 protein comes from TCRdb applying MiXCR to the multiplex PCR reads. The table has 300,000 to 450,000 distinct CDR3 sequences, 11% to 15% seen once; the top ten hold around 10%. Sequencing was done on a sample of blood. Receptors were obtained from a woman aged 55-69 years with Graves' hyperthyroidism.

This clonotype was counted once. A much larger clone is a single base away; this may be a read error. V gene TRBV19 combines with J gene TRBJ2-1, with unresolved D. V dropped 4 bases and J dropped 6 bases, with 16 bases sitting between them. The CDR3 has 15 amino acids. The germline V gene has CDR1 LNHDA and CDR2 SQIVND (reference sequence). The CDR3, as DNA: TGTGCCAGTAGTAAAATGATAAAGACGAGCAATGAGCAGTTCTTC. This gives the protein CASSKMIKTSNEQFF.

This clonotype was detected a few times. The chain employs TRBV6-4 and TRBJ2-1, with unresolved D. From germline, CDR1 is MRHNA and CDR2 SNTAGT. This CDR3 is 16 amino acids long. With 0 bases removed from V and 0 bases from J, the gap between germline ends came to 9 bases. The CDR3 sequence is CASSDSIGASYNEQFF. The CDR3 DNA is TGTGCCAGCAGTGACTCGATTGGAGCCTCCTACAATGAGCAGTTCTTC.

In its sample, this clonotype was seen many times. The rearrangement links TRBV2 to TRBJ2-1; tentatively, D is TRBD1 (6 bases). Trimming cost V 6 bases and J 3 bases, with 15 bases left between them. This CDR3 region has 15 residues. From germline, CDR1 is SNHLY and CDR2 FYNNEI. The CDR3 loop reads CASSDRGRGYNEQFF. The CDR3 nucleotides read TGTGCCAGCAGCGACCGCGGCAGGGGCTACAATGAGCAGTTCTTC.

This clonotype was counted many times. This chain joins TRBV11-3 and TRBJ2-1, with 8 positions matching TRBD2. Germline CDR1 is SGHNT and CDR2 is YENEEA. This CDR3 comprises 16 residues. The V segment lost 5 bases and the J segment 0 bases; nucleotides outside the gene matches: 6. The CDR3 spells CASSARSGSSYNEQFF. DNA of the CDR3: TGTGCCAGCAGCGCCCGGAGCGGGAGCTCCTACAATGAGCAGTTCTTC.

This clonotype was picked up many times. CDR3 loop: CASSHTGTRAYEQYF. DNA of the CDR3: TGTGCCAGCAGTCATACCGGGACTAGAGCCTACGAGCAGTACTTC. The V and J genes are TRBV3-1 and TRBJ2-7; the match to TRBD2 covers 8 bases. Germline V gene lookup returns CDR1 LGHDT and CDR2 YNNKEL (reference sequence). V shed 6 bases and J 2 bases; nucleotides not matched to a gene: 9. The CDR3 sequence is 15 residues long.

The chain couples TRBV6-6 to TRBJ2-3; D is perhaps TRBD2 (5 bases). Looked up from germline, CDR1 is MNHNY and CDR2 is SVGAGI (reference sequence). CDR3 size: 16 residues. Trimming stripped 0 bases from V and 8 bases from J, with 18 bases between. CDR3 nucleotides: TGTGCCAGCAGTTACTCCCAGCGGCCCCTGGGCGGTACGCAGTATTTT. The encoded protein is CASSYSQRPLGGTQYF.

This clonotype was seen at least ten times. This rearrangement joins TRBV29-1 to TRBJ2-5; D is uncertain. From germline, CDR1 is SQVTM and CDR2 ANQGSEA. Trimming cost V 6 bases and J 5 bases, with 22 bases left between them. The CDR3 contains 15 residues. CDR3 DNA: TGCAGCGTCCTAAAAAATAAAATTGTGGGCGAGACCCAGTACTTC. Its protein is CSVLKNKIVGETQYF. The variable domain in full, completed from reference TRBV29-1 and TRBJ2-5, reads SAVISQKPSRDICQRGTSLTIQCQVDSQVTMMFWYRQQPGQSLTLIATANQGSEATYESGFVIDKFPISRPNLTFSTLTVSNMSPEDSSIYLCSVLKNKIVGETQYFGPGTRLLVL.

In this sample, this clonotype turned up many times. This sequence joins TRBV15 and TRBJ1-1, with 7 bases lining up with TRBD1. The CDR3 contains 17 residues. CDR1 is LNHNV and CDR2 is YYDKDF in the germline V gene (reference sequence). V trimming: 5 bases; J trimming: 6 bases; junction bases outside the gene matches: 18. The CDR3 reads CATSSPPELTGVAEAFF. The CDR3, as DNA: TGTGCCACCAGCTCACCCCCCGAACTAACAGGGGTTGCTGAAGCTTTCTTT.

The chain combines TRBV10-2 with TRBJ1-2; TRBD1 agrees at 11 bases. The CDR3 spans 14 residues. In germline, CDR1 is WSHSY, CDR2 SAAADI. V was pared by 8 bases and J by 2 bases, with 4 bases of the junction left unmatched. The CDR3 DNA is TGCGCCAGCCTGAGGACAGGGGGCAACTATGGCTACACCTTC. Translating it yields CASLRTGGNYGYTF.

This clonotype was observed a single time. This rearrangement joins TRBV18 to TRBJ1-5, with 11 bases that match TRBD1. Per the germline V gene, CDR1 is KGHSH and CDR2 is LQKENI. This CDR3 spans 16 amino acids. With V trimmed by 5 bases and J by 3 bases, 6 bases remained unmatched. CDR3 sequence (DNA): TGTGCCAGCTCATCATCGGGACAGGGGGACAATCAGCCCCAGCATTTT. Residues: CASSSSGQGDNQPQHF. Filled out from reference TRBV18 and TRBJ1-5, the complete variable domain reads NAGVMQNPRHLVRRRGQEARLRCSPMKGHSHVYWYRQLPEEGLKFMVYLQKENIIDESGMPKERFSAEFPKEGPSILRIQQVVRGDSAAYFCASSSSGQGDNQPQHFGDGTRLSIL.

The rearrangement uses TRBV7-2 and TRBJ2-4, with D perhaps matching TRBD1 or TRBD2 (5 bases each). The CDR3 totals 19 residues. Germline V lookup: CDR1 SGHTA, CDR2 FQGNSA. Trimming took 1 base from V and 0 from J, leaving 19 bases between them. CDR3 sequence: CASSLVSGHLEVAKNIQYF. CDR3 nucleotides: TGTGCCAGCAGCTTAGTTTCCGGACATCTGGAGGTAGCCAAAAACATTCAGTACTTC. Supplemented by reference TRBV7-2 and TRBJ2-4, the full variable domain reads GAGVSQSPSNKVTEKGKDVELRCDPISGHTALYWYRQSLGQGLEFLIYFQGNSAPDKSGLPSDRFSAERTGGSVSTLTIQRTQQEDSAVYLCASSLVSGHLEVAKNIQYFGAGTRLSVL.

This clonotype was seen many times. The rearrangement joins TRBV7-8 to TRBJ2-3; perhaps TRBD2 as D (6 bases). This CDR3 has 15 amino acids. The germline V and J ends were trimmed by 5 bases and 2 bases, with 14 bases remaining between them. Germline-derived CDR1 and CDR2 are SGHVS and FQNEAQ. The CDR3 region is CASSPLRRVTDTQYF. The CDR3 region has the DNA TGTGCCAGCAGCCCCCTGAGGAGGGTCACAGATACGCAGTATTTT. The complete variable domain, with remaining parts taken from reference TRBV7-8 and TRBJ2-3, reads GAGVSQSPRYKVAKRGQDVALRCDPISGHVSLFWYQQALGQGPEFLTYFQNEAQLDKSGLPSDRFFAERPEGSVSTLKIQRTQQEDSAVYLCASSPLRRVTDTQYFGPGTRLTVL.

V usage is TRBV13 and J usage is TRBJ2-7, with 8 bases matching TRBD1. The CDR3 is 18 residues long. Per germline, CDR1 PRHDT and CDR2 FYEKMQ (reference sequence). Trimming took 2 bases from V and 3 from J; bases not matched to a gene: 15. The CDR3 region is CASSLIRHSGTGHYEQYF. CDR3 DNA sequence: TGTGCCAGCAGCTTAATCAGGCATTCCGGGACAGGACACTACGAGCAGTACTTC.

This clonotype was counted at least ten times. The rearrangement joins TRBV27 to TRBJ2-1, with 7 bases aligning to TRBD2. This CDR3 has 15 amino acids. V gave up 6 bases and J gave up 10 bases; unmatched junction bases: 15. Germline loops: CDR1 MNHEY, CDR2 SMNVEV (reference sequence). CDR3 DNA: TGTGCCAGCAGCCTTGGGGCGGGAGCAACCGTCGAGCAGTTCTTC. This sequence encodes CASSLGAGATVEQFF.

Comments on this clonotype: A much larger clonotype is one base distant, so this may be a read error. The final CDR3 position lacks the conserved phenylalanine or tryptophan, pointing to a likely read error. The chain combines TRBV20-1 with TRBJ2-3, with D maybe TRBD2 (6 bases). Germline assignment: CDR1 DFQATT and CDR2 SNEGSKA (reference sequence). Deletions cut 6 bases from V and 4 bases from J, with 17 bases between. The CDR3 totals 14 residues. The CDR3 sequence: CSAEPGLGADTQYS. The CDR3 DNA follows: TGCAGTGCCGAACCGGGACTTGGGGCAGATACGCAGTATTCT.